Below are 26 T cell receptor beta chains sequenced from a single sample in a study of blood T cell repertoires in COVID-19. The method was immunoSEQ multiplex PCR; TCRdb's version includes in-frame clones alone and lacks a portion of them. The sample has some 50,000 clones; roughly 93% are singletons. The sequencing input was peripheral blood. These receptors came from a man aged 55-75 years with COVID-19, enrolled during active disease.

This clone occurred once. This chain uses TRBV19 with TRBJ1-5, with 7 bases that match TRBD1. The length of the CDR3 is 13 residues. V shed 4 bases, J shed 6 bases, and the junction held 3 bases outside the gene matches. CDR1 is LNHDA and CDR2 is SQIVND in the germline V gene (reference sequence). CDR3 nucleotide sequence: TGTGCCAGTAGTAGACAGGGCACTCAGCCCCAGCATTTT. This encodes CASSRQGTQPQHF.

The chain combines TRBV3-1 (or the pseudogene TRBV3-2) with TRBJ1-4; 8 bases align to TRBD1. The CDR3 sequence is 16 residues long. Germline values: CDR1 LGHDT, CDR2 YNNKEL (reference sequence). V dropped 2 bases and J dropped 4; count of bases not matched to a gene: 6. The DNA for the CDR3 is TGTGCCAGCAGCCAACCCGGGACAGGAAATAATGAAAAACTGTTTTTT. The encoded protein is CASSQPGTGNNEKLFF.

This sequence joins TRBV7-2 and TRBJ1-5; possibly TRBD1 for D (6 bases). The V gene's germline CDR1 is SGHTA and CDR2 FQGNSA. V lost 5 bases, J lost 4 bases, and 12 bases lay in between. This CDR3 is built from 14 residues. CDR3 amino acids: CASSPQGGNQPQHF. CDR3 in DNA: TGTGCCAGCAGCCCACAGGGAGGGAATCAGCCCCAGCATTTT. The full variable domain, rest sourced from reference TRBV7-2 and TRBJ1-5, is GAGVSQSPSNKVTEKGKDVELRCDPISGHTALYWYRQSLGQGLEFLIYFQGNSAPDKSGLPSDRFSAERTGGSVSTLTIQRTQQEDSAVYLCASSPQGGNQPQHFGDGTRLSIL.

The chain recombines TRBV29-1 with TRBJ1-1; D remains ambiguous. CDR1 SQVTM and CDR2 ANQGSEA come from the germline V gene. The CDR3 is 10 residues long. V lost 7 bases and J 6 bases, leaving 9 bases between the germline ends. Here the CDR3 DNA reads TGCAGCGGTGGAGGTCCTGAAGCTTTCTTT. Protein sequence: CSGGGPEAFF.

This chain uses TRBV7-2 with TRBJ2-7, with D tentatively TRBD2 (5 bases). Germline V gene lookup returns CDR1 SGHTA and CDR2 FQGNSA. The CDR3 loop spans 15 amino acids. V lost 5 bases and J lost 1, with 15 bases in between. CDR3 sequence reads: CASSPSPTESYEQYF. CDR3 sequence (DNA): TGTGCCAGCAGCCCTAGCCCGACCGAATCCTACGAGCAGTACTTC.

V gene TRBV27 combines with J gene TRBJ2-7; 9 nucleotides agree with TRBD1. J was trimmed by 0 bases and V by 7 bases; bases with no gene match: 7. There are 15 residues in the CDR3. Per the germline V gene, CDR1 is MNHEY and CDR2 is SMNVEV (reference sequence). CDR3 DNA: TGTGCCAGCACCCCTGACAGGGGGAGCTCCTACGAGCAGTACTTC. Translated: CASTPDRGSSYEQYF.

J is TRBJ2-1 and V is TRBV11-3; 9 nucleotides align to TRBD2. The V gene's germline CDR1 is SGHNT and CDR2 YENEEA. J gave up 5 bases and V 1 base, and 3 bases lay outside the gene matches. This CDR3 comprises 15 residues. In DNA, the CDR3 is TGTGCCAGCAGCTTAGGCGGGGGGGGCAACAATGAGCAGTTCTTC. Translating it yields CASSLGGGGNNEQFF. Together with reference TRBV11-3 and TRBJ2-1, the CDR3 gives the full variable domain: EAGVVQSPRYKIIEKKQPVAFWCNPISGHNTLYWYLQNLGQGPELLIRYENEEAVDDSQLPKDRFSAERLKGVDSTLKIQPAELGDSAVYLCASSLGGGGNNEQFFGPGTRLTVL.

The chain couples TRBV11-2 to TRBJ2-1; the match to TRBD2 covers 8 bases. V lost 3 bases to trimming and J lost 3 bases; unmatched junction nucleotides: 4. Germline V gives CDR1 SGHAT, CDR2 FQNNGV. The CDR3 spans 15 residues. The CDR3 protein is CASSFRAGVYNEQFF. The CDR3 coding sequence is TGTGCCAGCAGCTTCCGAGCGGGGGTCTACAATGAGCAGTTCTTC.

This chain uses TRBV19 with TRBJ1-4, with TRBD1 as a possible D gene (6 bases). The length of the CDR3 is 12 residues. Trimming took 7 bases from V and 10 from J, leaving 13 bases between them. Germline lookup yields CDR1 LNHDA and CDR2 SQIVND (reference sequence). DNA of the CDR3: TGTGCCAGTACCAGGACAGAAGGAAAACTGTTTTTT. Translated: CASTRTEGKLFF.

The chain couples TRBV6-5 to TRBJ2-1; D is possibly TRBD1 (6 bases). This CDR3 region has 16 residues. V was pared by 2 bases and J by 0 bases, with 11 bases between. Germline CDR1 reads MNHEY; CDR2 reads SVGAGI. The CDR3: CASSYVRGSSYNEQFF. Here the CDR3 DNA reads TGTGCCAGCAGTTACGTCAGGGGAAGCTCCTACAATGAGCAGTTCTTC.

The V gene is TRBV27, the J gene TRBJ1-2; a weak D match, TRBD1 (6 bases). Trimming removed 0 bases from V and 8 bases from J, with 13 bases in between. Germline values: CDR1 MNHEY, CDR2 SMNVEV (reference sequence). This CDR3 is 14 amino acids long. CDR3 residues: CASSLSGGDRGYTF. CDR3 DNA sequence: TGTGCCAGCAGTTTATCAGGGGGAGATAGGGGCTACACCTTC.

The chain recombines TRBV30 with TRBJ2-7; 8 bases fit TRBD2. Germline V CDR1 and CDR2: GTSNPN, SVGIG (reference sequence). This CDR3 has 14 residues. The ends lost 2 bases at V and 0 bases at J; junction bases unmatched: 3. CDR3 protein: CAWSRGGSSYEQYF. The CDR3 DNA reads as TGTGCCTGGAGTCGGGGGGGGAGCTCCTACGAGCAGTACTTC. Full variable domain (outside the CDR3, taken from reference TRBV30 and TRBJ2-7): SQTIHQWPATLVQPVGSPLSLECTVEGTSNPNLYWYRQAAGRGLQLLFYSVGIGQISSEVPQNLSASRPQDRQFILSSKKLLLSDSGFYLCAWSRGGSSYEQYFGPGTRLTVT.

The J gene is TRBJ2-2, the V gene TRBV9, with D possibly TRBD1 on 5 matching bases. V dropped 2 bases and J dropped 1 base, with 9 bases sitting between them. Germline V gene lookup returns CDR1 SGDLS and CDR2 YYNGEE. This CDR3 spans 15 amino acids. The CDR3 DNA reads TGTGCCAGCAGCGTGACAGCCTTGAACACCGGGGAGCTGTTTTTT. Amino acids: CASSVTALNTGELFF.

V gene TRBV18 combines with J gene TRBJ2-1; D possibly corresponds to TRBD1 (5 bases). Trimming removed 2 bases at V and 0 bases at J, with 5 bases between. This CDR3 comprises 14 residues. CDR1 and CDR2 from the germline V gene are KGHSH and LQKENI. This CDR3 reads CASSPTGSYNEQFF. CDR3 bases: TGTGCCAGCTCACCAACAGGCTCCTACAATGAGCAGTTCTTC.

V usage is TRBV30 and J usage is TRBJ1-5, with D possibly being TRBD1 (6 bases). The germline CDR1 and CDR2 sequences are GTSNPN and SVGIG (reference sequence). V lost 2 bases to trimming and J lost 7 bases, with 12 bases between them. This CDR3 has 13 residues. CDR3 DNA: TGTGCCTGGAGTATCAGGGGTGGGCAGCCCCAGCATTTT. Translating gives CAWSIRGGQPQHF.

This rearrangement joins TRBV4-3 to TRBJ2-1; D unclear. CDR1 is LGHNA, CDR2 YSLEER, per germline. The CDR3 runs to 15 residues. V was cut by 4 bases and J by 4 bases, with 14 bases left in between. In nucleotides, the CDR3 is TGCGCCAGCAGCCTAGACCCCCTTAAATACAATGAGCAGTTCTTC. Translation: CASSLDPLKYNEQFF.

The chain uses TRBV24-1 and TRBJ1-4, with D maybe TRBD1 (5 bases). Between the trimmed V and J ends, which lost 4 bases and 0 bases, there was a span of 8 bases. This CDR3 is 15 amino acids long. Per germline, CDR1 KGHDR and CDR2 SFDVKD. As DNA, the CDR3 is TGTGCCACCAGTGAGTCAGGGCCAACTAATGAAAAACTGTTTTTT. It yields the protein CATSESGPTNEKLFF.

The chain employs TRBV28 and TRBJ2-7; 16 nucleotides match TRBD2. V was pared by 4 bases and J by 4 bases, with 4 bases of the junction left unmatched. CDR3 length: 16 amino acids. The V gene's germline CDR1 is MDHEN and CDR2 SYDVKM. The CDR3 region has the DNA TGTGCCAGCAGTTCGGGACTAGCGGGAGGGTGGTACGAGCAGTACTTC. Amino acids: CASSSGLAGGWYEQYF.

J is TRBJ1-1 and V is TRBV5-1, with TRBD1 matching 9 bases. Germline trimming cut 2 bases from V and 0 bases from J; bases unmatched to any gene: 8. The CDR3 is made up of 17 amino acids. In germline, CDR1 is SGHRS, CDR2 YFSETQ. The CDR3 DNA follows: TGCGCCAGCAGCTTAGTCCCGGGACAGGGAATGAACACTGAAGCTTTCTTT. Encoded protein: CASSLVPGQGMNTEAFF.

This clone was observed once. The CDR3 nucleotides are TGTGCCAGCATCCCGACTCCGAACACTGAAGCTTTCTTT. It is translated as CASIPTPNTEAFF. The genes are TRBV12-3 or TRBV12-4 and TRBJ1-1; unclear D gene. V gave up 7 bases and J gave up 1 base, with 10 bases separating them. The CDR3 contains 13 residues.

The gene calls are TRBV19 and TRBJ1-2; 7 bases are shared with TRBD1. CDR3 length: 11 amino acids. Unmatched junction bases numbered 1, after V lost 7 bases and J lost 5 bases. The germline V gene encodes CDR1 LNHDA and CDR2 SQIVND (reference sequence). CDR3 loop: CASTQGYGYTF. CDR3 coding DNA: TGTGCCAGTACACAGGGGTATGGCTACACCTTC.

The V and J genes are TRBV29-1 and TRBJ2-1; 11 bases align to TRBD1. This CDR3 region has 12 residues. The J segment lost 9 bases and the V segment lost 6 bases, leaving 4 bases of the junction unmatched. Germline V gene sequence: CDR1 SQVTM, CDR2 ANQGSEA. CDR3 sequence: CSVGTGGVEQFF. The CDR3 DNA follows: TGCAGCGTGGGGACAGGGGGGGTTGAGCAGTTCTTC.

The chain couples TRBV6-2 or TRBV6-3 to TRBJ2-5; 10 bases are a match to TRBD2. The CDR3 length is 17 residues. J was trimmed by 5 bases and V by 6 bases; bases with no gene match: 15. Germline CDR1 and CDR2: MNHEY and SVGEGT. For the CDR3, the DNA is TGTGCCAGCAGCGACTTACTAGCGGGGCAAAAGGGGGAGACCCAGTACTTC. Translation gives CASSDLLAGQKGETQYF.

This chain connects TRBV7-3 to TRBJ2-1; D gene unclear. CDR1 and CDR2 (germline): SGHTA, FQGTGA. V gave up 1 base and J gave up 0 bases, with 7 bases separating them. The CDR3 is made up of 15 amino acids. The CDR3 sequence is CASSLKLSSYNEQFF. CDR3 bases: TGTGCCAGCAGCTTAAAGCTGAGCTCCTACAATGAGCAGTTCTTC. The whole variable domain, remainder taken from reference TRBV7-3 and TRBJ2-1, is GAGVSQTPSNKVTEKGKYVELRCDPISGHTALYWYRQSLGQGPEFLIYFQGTGAADDSGLPNDRFFAVRPEGSVSTLKIQRTERGDSAVYLCASSLKLSSYNEQFFGPGTRLTVL.

The chain employs TRBV24-1 and TRBJ2-7; tentative D call: TRBD1 (6 bases). This CDR3 contains 14 residues. Germline V gives CDR1 KGHDR, CDR2 SFDVKD. The V gene lost 3 bases and the J gene lost 2 bases, with 10 bases spanning the gap. CDR3 protein: CATSDPRTAYEQYF. The CDR3 DNA reads as TGTGCCACCAGTGATCCGCGGACAGCCTACGAGCAGTACTTC.

This sequence joins TRBV28 and TRBJ2-7; TRBD2 matches 11 bases. J lost 2 bases, V lost 8 bases, and 5 bases had no gene match. The CDR3 consists of 14 residues. Germline CDR1 MDHEN, CDR2 SYDVKM. The CDR3 DNA is TGTGCCAGCCGGTTGGGACTAGCGGCCTACGAGCAGTACTTC. It is translated as CASRLGLAAYEQYF. Looking up the rest from reference TRBV28 and TRBJ2-7 gives the full variable domain: DVKVTQSSRYLVKRTGEKVFLECVQDMDHENMFWYRQDPGLGLRLIYFSYDVKMKEKGDIPEGYSVSREKKERFSLILESASTNQTSMYLCASRLGLAAYEQYFGPGTRLTVT.